Following are 23 T cell receptor beta chains from one sample sequenced in a study of cytomegalovirus exposure and HLA in healthy donors. Assay: immunoSEQ multiplex PCR; the TCRdb copy retains only in-frame clones and omits some. The sample carries about 200,000 clones, around 88% recorded once. The sequencing input was PBMCs. These receptor sequences come from a woman aged 18-29 years in good health and CMV-seronegative.

V usage is TRBV15 and J usage is TRBJ2-1, with D maybe TRBD2 (5 bases). Germline V gives CDR1 LNHNV, CDR2 YYDKDF (reference sequence). This CDR3 has 15 amino acids. V lost 3 bases and J 2 bases, leaving 11 bases between the germline ends. The CDR3 coding sequence is TGTGCCACCAGCAGGCGGACTGTCACCTACAATGAGCAGTTCTTC. Residues: CATSRRTVTYNEQFF.

The chain carries TRBV18 and TRBJ1-1; weak D call: TRBD1 (6 bases). V dropped 4 bases and J dropped 8 bases, with 11 bases sitting between them. Germline V CDR1 and CDR2: KGHSH, LQKENI. This CDR3 region has 12 residues. CDR3 loop: CASSRGQIEAFF. The CDR3 region has the DNA TGTGCCAGCTCACGGGGACAAATCGAAGCTTTCTTT.

This chain joins TRBV5-5 and TRBJ2-5; a possible D gene is TRBD2 (6 bases). The V gene lost 0 bases and the J gene lost 3 bases, with 12 bases spanning the gap. Germline V gene lookup returns CDR1 SGHKS and CDR2 YYEKEE (reference sequence). This CDR3 is 15 amino acids long. CDR3 DNA: TGTGCCAGCAGCTTGGGGCTAGCGACAGAAGAGACCCAGTACTTC. Translated, it gives CASSLGLATEETQYF.

This clone was seen a handful of times. The rearrangement links TRBV18 to TRBJ1-2; 9 bases are a match to TRBD1. V was pared by 3 bases and J by 4 bases, with 9 bases of the junction left unmatched. The CDR3 sequence is 16 residues long. CDR1 and CDR2 (germline): KGHSH, LQKENI. CDR3: CASSPTGTGYIYGYTF. For the CDR3, the DNA is TGTGCCAGCTCACCTACCGGGACAGGGTACATCTATGGCTACACCTTC.

The chain recombines TRBV4-1 with TRBJ1-1; 9 nucleotides agree with TRBD1. Germline-derived CDR1 and CDR2 are MGHRA and YSYEKL. With V trimmed by 5 bases and J by 10 bases, 5 bases remained unmatched. The length of the CDR3 is 12 residues. CDR3 sequence (DNA): TGCGCCAGCAGCAGACAGGGGGGGCGAGCTTTCTTT. Protein sequence: CASSRQGGRAFF.

A remark on this clone: The junction differs from germline at one of its ends, possibly a read error. This chain uses TRBV7-7 with TRBJ2-1, with 9 bases fitting TRBD2. Germline V gene lookup returns CDR1 SSHAT and CDR2 FNYEAQ (reference sequence). The CDR3 extends over 13 amino acids. CDR3 protein: CASSFAGGPEQFF. DNA of the CDR3: TGTGCTAGCAGCTTTGCGGGAGGGCCTGAGCAGTTCTTC.

The V call is TRBV9, the J call TRBJ2-3; D is undetermined. The V end lost 0 bases, the J end lost 4 bases, and 6 bases lay between the germline ends. The CDR3 totals 13 residues. Germline values: CDR1 SGDLS, CDR2 YYNGEE. CDR3 nucleotides: TGTGCCAGCAGCGTAGTACCAGCAGATACGCAGTATTTT. Its translation: CASSVVPADTQYF.

CDR3 bases: TGTGCCAGTAGTAATAGGAGGGAGACCCAGTACTTC. Its protein is CASSNRRETQYF. The chain carries TRBV19 and TRBJ2-5; possible D gene TRBD2, 5 bases. Trimming took off 4 bases at V and 5 bases at J, with 8 bases between the two ends. The CDR3 is made up of 12 amino acids. In germline, CDR1 is LNHDA, CDR2 SQIVND (reference sequence).

The chain carries TRBV19 and TRBJ1-5, with a weak D call TRBD1 (6 bases). This CDR3 contains 13 residues. Trimming stripped 8 bases from V and 4 bases from J, with 12 bases between. Germline CDR1 is LNHDA and CDR2 is SQIVND (reference sequence). CDR3 sequence (DNA): TGTGCCAGTCAAACAGGGTTAAATCAGCCCCAGCATTTT. Amino acids: CASQTGLNQPQHF.

V and J are TRBV5-6 and TRBJ1-2, with D tentatively TRBD1 (6 bases). CDR1 is SGHDT and CDR2 is YYEEEE in the germline V gene. The CDR3 is made up of 15 amino acids. V was shortened by 4 bases and J by 9 bases, with 22 bases between the two germline ends. CDR3 residues: CASSLWGFNRVSYTF. CDR3 sequence (DNA): TGTGCCAGCAGCCTTTGGGGGTTTAACAGGGTTAGCTACACCTTC.

The chain carries TRBV5-1 and TRBJ2-1; 11 bases align to TRBD2. CDR3 length equals 19 residues. V trimming: 3 bases; J trimming: 7 bases; junction bases outside the gene matches: 18. Germline CDR1 and CDR2: SGHRS and YFSETQ. Here the CDR3 reads CASSWGGIAGGRVRNEQFF. CDR3 coding DNA: TGCGCCAGCAGCTGGGGGGGAATAGCGGGAGGGCGCGTAAGGAATGAGCAGTTCTTC.

The chain has TRBV28 and TRBJ2-5, with 12 bases aligning to TRBD2. The CDR3 is 16 residues long. V was clipped by 0 bases and J by 5 bases; unmatched bases: 4. Germline CDR1 reads MDHEN; CDR2 reads SYDVKM. CDR3 loop: CASSLWTSGSRETQYF. The CDR3 DNA follows: TGTGCCAGCAGTTTATGGACTAGCGGGAGTCGGGAGACCCAGTACTTC.

CDR3 coding DNA: TGTGCCAGCAGCCCGGCCCCGGGTCCAGCCGATGAGCAGTTCTTC. The encoded protein is CASSPAPGPADEQFF. The chain links TRBV13 to TRBJ2-1; D not certain. The V gene's germline CDR1 is PRHDT and CDR2 FYEKMQ (reference sequence). The CDR3 runs 15 residues. V lost 5 bases to trimming and J lost 8 bases, with 19 bases between them.

The chain carries TRBV11-2 and TRBJ2-3; 9 nucleotides agree with TRBD2. The CDR3 has 18 residues. V shed 5 bases, J shed 3 bases, and the junction held 15 bases outside the gene matches. CDR1 SGHAT and CDR2 FQNNGV come from the germline V gene. The CDR3 here is CASSSLRAREGLTDTQYF. The CDR3 DNA is TGTGCCAGCAGCAGCTTAAGGGCGCGGGAGGGCCTAACAGATACGCAGTATTTT.

The gene calls are TRBV7-9 and TRBJ1-1, with D perhaps TRBD1 (5 bases). The CDR3 totals 15 residues. Germline V gene data show CDR1 as SEHNR and CDR2 as FQNEAQ (reference sequence). V lost 5 bases, J lost 2 bases, and 15 bases lay in between. The DNA of the CDR3 is TGTGCCAGCAGCATAAACAGGCAGGGAAACACTGAAGCTTTCTTT. This encodes CASSINRQGNTEAFF.

This rearrangement joins TRBV5-1 to TRBJ2-1; D perhaps matches TRBD2 (6 bases). The CDR3 loop spans 12 amino acids. The V gene's germline CDR1 is SGHRS and CDR2 YFSETQ. V was shortened by 3 bases and J by 9 bases, with 10 bases between the two germline ends. In DNA form, the CDR3 reads TGCGCCAGCAGCTACTCCGGGGGTGAGCAGTTCTTC. This codes for CASSYSGGEQFF.

The chain joins TRBV28 to TRBJ2-7; D possibly corresponds to TRBD2 (6 bases). Per the germline V gene, CDR1 is MDHEN and CDR2 is SYDVKM. CDR3 length equals 14 residues. V dropped 2 bases and J dropped 4 bases, with 12 bases sitting between them. This chain's CDR3 is CASSLRLGGYEQYF. Written as DNA, the CDR3 is TGTGCCAGCAGTTTAAGGCTTGGGGGGTACGAGCAGTACTTC.

The V gene is TRBV7-9, the J gene TRBJ2-7; possible D gene TRBD1, 7 bases. The V gene lost 4 bases and the J gene lost 3 bases, with 10 bases spanning the gap. The CDR3 is made up of 13 amino acids. Germline CDR1 reads SEHNR; CDR2 reads FQNEAQ (reference sequence). Written as DNA, the CDR3 is TGTGCCAGCAGCTCGGGGGACAGCTACGAGCAGTACTTC. Translating it yields CASSSGDSYEQYF.

The chain employs TRBV25-1 and TRBJ1-2; a possible D gene is TRBD1 (6 bases). This CDR3 is 18 amino acids long. Trimming stripped 3 bases from V and 5 bases from J, with 25 bases between. Germline values: CDR1 MGHDK, CDR2 SYGVNS. CDR3 region: CASSDRWGSSGQPYGYTF. The CDR3 DNA follows: TGTGCCAGCAGTGATCGGTGGGGAAGTTCGGGACAACCGTATGGCTACACCTTC.

This chain uses TRBV5-1 with TRBJ1-2; 8 bases match TRBD1. With V trimmed by 0 bases and J by 6 bases, 7 bases remained unmatched. In germline, CDR1 is SGHRS, CDR2 YFSETQ. The CDR3 totals 15 residues. The CDR3 region is CASSLDSGTGNGYTF. The CDR3 DNA reads TGCGCCAGCAGCTTGGACTCTGGGACAGGAAATGGCTACACCTTC.

This chain connects TRBV2 to TRBJ1-1, with TRBD1 matching 7 bases. The trim removed 4 bases at V and 6 bases at J, leaving 11 bases unmatched. The CDR3 contains 15 residues. From germline, CDR1 is SNHLY and CDR2 FYNNEI. The CDR3 DNA follows: TGTGCCAGCAGTGGGGGCTCACTTCAGGGGGCTGAAGCTTTCTTT. It is translated as CASSGGSLQGAEAFF. The full variable domain, its missing parts supplied by reference TRBV2 and TRBJ1-1, is EPEVTQTPSHQVTQMGQEVILRCVPISNHLYFYWYRQILGQKVEFLVSFYNNEISEKSEIFDDQFSVERPDGSNFTLKIRSTKLEDSAMYFCASSGGSLQGAEAFFGQGTRLTVV.

This chain links TRBV27 with TRBJ2-7, with 11 bases lining up with TRBD1. The CDR3 is 14 residues long. V was pared by 8 bases and J by 8 bases, with 11 bases of the junction left unmatched. Germline V lookup: CDR1 MNHEY, CDR2 SMNVEV (reference sequence). The CDR3 reads CASSSGTGGNKQYF. The CDR3 DNA is TGTGCCAGCTCGTCCGGGACAGGGGGGAATAAGCAGTACTTC.

The rearrangement joins TRBV6-1 to TRBJ2-7, with 7 bases matching TRBD2. The CDR3 is 14 residues long. Germline CDR1 MNHNS, CDR2 SASEGT. The V gene end was trimmed by 8 bases and the J gene end by 0 bases; junction bases not matched to a gene: 7. CDR3 coding DNA: TGTGCCAGCGTATTAGCGGGCGGCTCCTACGAGCAGTACTTC. Encoded protein: CASVLAGGSYEQYF.